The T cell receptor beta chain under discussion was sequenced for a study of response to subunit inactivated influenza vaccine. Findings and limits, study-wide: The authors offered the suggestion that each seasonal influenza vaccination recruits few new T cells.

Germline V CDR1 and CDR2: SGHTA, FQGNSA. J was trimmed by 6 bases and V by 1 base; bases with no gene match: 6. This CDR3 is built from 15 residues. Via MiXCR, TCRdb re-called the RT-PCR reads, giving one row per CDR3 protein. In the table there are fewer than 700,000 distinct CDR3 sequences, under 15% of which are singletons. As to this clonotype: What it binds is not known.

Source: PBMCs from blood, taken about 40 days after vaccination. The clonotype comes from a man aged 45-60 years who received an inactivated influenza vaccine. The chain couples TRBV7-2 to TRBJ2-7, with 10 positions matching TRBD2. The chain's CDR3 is CASSLGSGGPGEQYF. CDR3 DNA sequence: TGTGCCAGCAGCTTAGGTAGCGGGGGGCCTGGCGAGCAGTACTTC.